This is a list of T cell receptor beta chains from one sample in a study of blood T cell repertoires in COVID-19. Clones were read by immunoSEQ multiplex PCR, and TCRdb kept only the in-frame ones, dropping some. In the table there are a few hundred thousand clones, 88% of which are singletons. Sequencing used PBMCs or T cells enriched from blood (not recorded which). These receptors were obtained from a middle-aged woman who had recovered from COVID-19. The conserved cysteine and the conserved F or W are not part of the CDR3 here.

cdr3_aa j_call v_call
ASSQDRSTDTQY TRBJ2-3 TRBV3-1/TRBV3-2
ASGLVLRGQGGDEQF TRBJ2-1 TRBV12-5
ASSQQGNRVYGYT TRBJ1-2 TRBV4-1
ASSLEAGSSYEQY TRBJ2-7 TRBV7-7
ASSFLGTANSPLH TRBJ1-6 TRBV27
AWSFTSGSLNEQF TRBJ2-1 TRBV30
ASSLSGAGGLTGELF TRBJ2-2 TRBV9
ATSRGVREGYNEQF TRBJ2-1 TRBV15
ASSFQGMDTEAF TRBJ1-1 TRBV5-1
ASSLGALNTEAF TRBJ1-1 TRBV5-4
ASSIERVEKGAYEQY TRBJ2-7 TRBV19
ASSLSGMLPGNYGYT TRBJ1-2 TRBV7-9
ASSSRDSILHEQF TRBJ2-1 TRBV7-2
ASSIDRDQPQH TRBJ1-5 TRBV7-2
ASSDTSGTYEQY TRBJ2-7 TRBV5-4
ASSFTGTGEEQY TRBJ2-7 TRBV27
ASSLRDRVSYNSPLH TRBJ1-6 TRBV21-1
ASSPTSGRASEQF TRBJ2-1 TRBV18
ASGLSLLLDRVEGYT TRBJ1-2 TRBV12-5
ASSETGVRGYT TRBJ1-2 TRBV2
ASSRDRVDYGYT TRBJ1-2 TRBV11-2
ASSFTGTRNTEAF TRBJ1-1 TRBV7-9
ASSRTGGNGQPQH TRBJ1-5 TRBV7-9
ASSQGTVSSGNTIY TRBJ1-3 TRBV3-1/TRBV3-2
ARMGRGGYT TRBJ1-2 TRBV11-1
ASSSRTGESSSEQY TRBJ2-7 TRBV11-3
ASRPGTGFSTEAF TRBJ1-1 TRBV19
AWSEAGRGYGYT TRBJ1-2 TRBV30
ASNVAGGSDTQY TRBJ2-3 TRBV19
ASSEAGGLGTEAF TRBJ1-1 TRBV6-1
ASSQDPGVAGGEQF TRBJ2-1 TRBV3-1/TRBV3-2
ASSPHSSSYEQY TRBJ2-7 TRBV9
ATTTGQGALNSNQPQH TRBJ1-5 TRBV15
ASSFLQATGELF TRBJ2-2 TRBV27
ASSPSGGSDYGYT TRBJ1-2 TRBV18
ASSPFMSGSINEQY TRBJ2-7 TRBV7-9
ASSLASRGSEQF TRBJ2-1 TRBV5-4
ASSRDSNQETQY TRBJ2-5 TRBV9
ASSLISRGQSPLH TRBJ1-6 TRBV7-8
ASNRGLAGSYEQY TRBJ2-7 TRBV10-2
ASSLATGLTYEQY TRBJ2-7 TRBV7-9
ASSIESGRTGELF TRBJ2-2 TRBV19
ASSRKNTGTSDHNEQF TRBJ2-1 TRBV4-1
ASSPRYTTDTQY TRBJ2-3 TRBV11-2